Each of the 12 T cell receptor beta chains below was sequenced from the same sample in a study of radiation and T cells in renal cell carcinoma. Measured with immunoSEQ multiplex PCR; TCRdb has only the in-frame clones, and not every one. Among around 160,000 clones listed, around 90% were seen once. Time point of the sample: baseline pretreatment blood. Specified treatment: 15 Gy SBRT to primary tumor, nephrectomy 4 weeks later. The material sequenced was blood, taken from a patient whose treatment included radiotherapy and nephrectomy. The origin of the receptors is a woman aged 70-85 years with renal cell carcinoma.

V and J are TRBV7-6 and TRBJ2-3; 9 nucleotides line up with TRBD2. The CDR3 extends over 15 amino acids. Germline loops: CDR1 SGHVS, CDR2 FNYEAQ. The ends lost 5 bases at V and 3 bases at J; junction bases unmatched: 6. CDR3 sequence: CASSGIAGDTDTQYF. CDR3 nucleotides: TGTGCCAGCAGCGGTATAGCGGGGGATACAGATACGCAGTATTTT.

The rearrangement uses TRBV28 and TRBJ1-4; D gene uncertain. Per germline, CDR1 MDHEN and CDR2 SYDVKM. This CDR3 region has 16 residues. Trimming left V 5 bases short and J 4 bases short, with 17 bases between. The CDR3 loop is CASSPFSGRDNEKLFF. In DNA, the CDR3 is TGTGCCAGCAGTCCCTTCTCGGGGAGGGATAATGAAAAACTGTTTTTT.

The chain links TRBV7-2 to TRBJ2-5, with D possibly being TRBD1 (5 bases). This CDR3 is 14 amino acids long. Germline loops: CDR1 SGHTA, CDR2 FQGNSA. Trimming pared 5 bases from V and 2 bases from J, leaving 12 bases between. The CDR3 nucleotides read TGTGCCAGCAGCCTGACAGAATCTCAAGAGACCCAGTACTTC. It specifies CASSLTESQETQYF.

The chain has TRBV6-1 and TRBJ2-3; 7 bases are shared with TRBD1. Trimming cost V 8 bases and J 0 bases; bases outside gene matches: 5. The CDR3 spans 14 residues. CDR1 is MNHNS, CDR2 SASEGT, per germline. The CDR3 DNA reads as TGTGCCAGCCAGACAGGGCCTAGCACAGATACGCAGTATTTT. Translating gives CASQTGPSTDTQYF.

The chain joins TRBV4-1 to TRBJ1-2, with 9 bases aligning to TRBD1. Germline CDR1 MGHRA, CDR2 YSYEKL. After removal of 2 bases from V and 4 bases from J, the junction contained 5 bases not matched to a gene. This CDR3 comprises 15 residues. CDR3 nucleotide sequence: TGCGCCAGCAGCCAACCCGGGACAGGGTCCTATGGCTACACCTTC. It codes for CASSQPGTGSYGYTF.

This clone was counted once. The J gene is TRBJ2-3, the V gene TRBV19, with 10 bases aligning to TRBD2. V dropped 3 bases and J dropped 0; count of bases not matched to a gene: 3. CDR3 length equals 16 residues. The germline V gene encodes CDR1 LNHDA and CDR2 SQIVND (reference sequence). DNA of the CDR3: TGTGCCAGTAGTATCCCGACTAGCGGGAGCACAGATACGCAGTATTTT. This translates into CASSIPTSGSTDTQYF.

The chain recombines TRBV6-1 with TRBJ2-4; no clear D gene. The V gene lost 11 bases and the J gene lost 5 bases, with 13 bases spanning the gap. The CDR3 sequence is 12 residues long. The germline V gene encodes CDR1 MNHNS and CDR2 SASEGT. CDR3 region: CASAVYENIQYF. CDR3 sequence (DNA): TGTGCCTCGGCGGTGTACGAAAACATTCAGTACTTC.

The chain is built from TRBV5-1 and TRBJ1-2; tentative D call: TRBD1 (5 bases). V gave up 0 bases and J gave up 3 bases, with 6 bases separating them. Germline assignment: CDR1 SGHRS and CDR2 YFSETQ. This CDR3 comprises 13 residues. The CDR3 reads CASSLDRYYGYTF. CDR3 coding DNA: TGCGCCAGCAGCTTGGACAGGTACTATGGCTACACCTTC.

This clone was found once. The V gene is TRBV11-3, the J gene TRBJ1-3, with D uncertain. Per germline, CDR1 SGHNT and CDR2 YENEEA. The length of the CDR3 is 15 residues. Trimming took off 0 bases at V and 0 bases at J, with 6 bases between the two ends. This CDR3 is CASSLDGFSGNTIYF. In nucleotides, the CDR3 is TGTGCCAGCAGCTTAGATGGGTTCTCTGGAAACACCATATATTTT.

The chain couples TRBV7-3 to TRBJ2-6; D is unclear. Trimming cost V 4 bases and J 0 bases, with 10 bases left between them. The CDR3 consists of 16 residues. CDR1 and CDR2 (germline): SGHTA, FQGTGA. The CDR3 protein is CASSSQALSGANVLTF. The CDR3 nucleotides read TGTGCCAGCAGCTCCCAGGCACTCTCTGGGGCCAACGTCCTGACTTTC.

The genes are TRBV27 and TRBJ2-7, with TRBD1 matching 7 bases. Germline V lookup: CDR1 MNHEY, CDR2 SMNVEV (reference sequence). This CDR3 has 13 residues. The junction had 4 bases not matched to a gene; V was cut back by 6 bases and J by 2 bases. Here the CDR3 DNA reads TGTGCCAGCAGCCGACAGGGCCCCTACGAGCAGTACTTC. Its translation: CASSRQGPYEQYF.

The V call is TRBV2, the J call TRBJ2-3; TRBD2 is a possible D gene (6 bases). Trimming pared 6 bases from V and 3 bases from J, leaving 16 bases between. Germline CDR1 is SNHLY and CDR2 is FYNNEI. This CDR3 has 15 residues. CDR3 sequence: CASRTGSRQTDTQYF. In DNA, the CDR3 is TGTGCCAGCAGGACCGGGAGCCGGCAAACAGATACGCAGTATTTT.